This T cell receptor beta chain originates from a study of blood T cells in healthy people across ages. Regarding this clonotype: Antigen: not known.

For the second PCR, which ran for roughly 6 to 12 cycles, a sample-barcoded 5' primer and a J-beta primer mix were used. Tagging of each cDNA molecule was performed by a template-switch adaptor with 12 random nucleotides. TCRdb re-called the 5' RACE reads with MiXCR, one entry per CDR3 protein. Of 1.6 million or so distinct CDR3 sequences in the sample, roughly 32% were seen once. Findings and caveats of the study: Unknown CMV status may confound age-related changes in expanded clones. As naive T cell percentage varied, TCR beta diversity correlated strongly with it.

CDR1 is MNHEY, CDR2 SMNVEV, per germline (reference sequence). V lost 8 bases to trimming and J lost 10 bases, with 18 bases between them. CDR3 length equals 14 residues. The chain joins TRBV27 to TRBJ1-6; D perhaps matches TRBD1 (5 bases). Sample: blood. This clonotype originated in a woman aged 25 to 39 in good health. CDR3: CASGLTSGWSPLHF. DNA of the CDR3: TGTGCCAGCGGATTAACCTCAGGGTGGTCACCCCTCCACTTT.